The next 17 T cell receptor beta chains were all read from a single sample in a study of lymphopenia after photon versus proton radiotherapy (dated by TCRdb to the late 2010s). The library was produced with the immunoSEQ multiplex PCR assay. In TCRdb, the immuneACCESS table is reduced to in-frame sequences with V and J assigned. These tables do not hold every clone; where another copy was compared, an unresolved V gene accounts for under half, and the others remain unexplained. The table for this sample lists about 26,000 clones; about 85% of them were counted only once. Together, the top ten hold over 4% of the sample. The sequences come from peripheral blood, collected from a patient treated with photon-based radiotherapy. All receptors come from a man aged 25-40 years with gastric cancer.

V usage is TRBV7-2 and J usage is TRBJ2-1; 8 bases map to TRBD2. After removal of 2 bases from V and 5 bases from J, the junction contained 2 bases not matched to a gene. The CDR3 has 14 residues. Per the germline V gene, CDR1 is SGHTA and CDR2 is FQGNSA. The CDR3 sequence is CASSLTGGNNEQFF. The DNA for the CDR3 is TGTGCCAGCAGCTTAACGGGGGGGAACAATGAGCAGTTCTTC.

V and J are TRBV20-1 and TRBJ2-7; D is uncertain. CDR3 length equals 11 residues. CDR1 and CDR2 (germline): DFQATT, SNEGSKA (reference sequence). The germline V and J ends were trimmed by 4 bases and 2 bases, with 6 bases remaining between them. The CDR3 spells CSAKETYEQYF. The CDR3 region has the DNA TGCAGTGCTAAAGAGACCTACGAGCAGTACTTC.

The chain is built from TRBV6-1 and TRBJ1-2; no clear D gene. The V gene lost 2 bases and the J gene lost 4 bases, with 11 bases spanning the gap. The CDR3 spans 14 residues. CDR1 and CDR2 (germline): MNHNS, SASEGT. DNA for the CDR3: TGTGCCAGCAGTGAACTTCTACAGACCTATGGCTACACCTTC. This codes for CASSELLQTYGYTF.

The rearrangement uses TRBV6-1 and TRBJ2-7, with 10 bases aligning to TRBD1. The CDR3 consists of 14 residues. Per germline, CDR1 MNHNS and CDR2 SASEGT. V shed 8 bases, J shed 1 base, and the junction held 5 bases outside the gene matches. The chain's CDR3 is CASGGQGGSYEQYF. The CDR3 bases are TGTGCCAGCGGAGGACAGGGGGGTTCCTACGAGCAGTACTTC.

The rearrangement links TRBV11-3 to TRBJ2-7; D is undetermined. CDR3 size: 14 residues. Germline loops: CDR1 SGHNT, CDR2 YENEEA. The ends were cut back, 3 bases at V and 1 base at J, with 10 bases in the middle. For the CDR3, the DNA is TGTGCCAGCAGCTTCAGTGGGCAATCCTACGAGCAGTACTTC. It translates to CASSFSGQSYEQYF. The full variable domain, rest sourced from reference TRBV11-3 and TRBJ2-7, is EAGVVQSPRYKIIEKKQPVAFWCNPISGHNTLYWYLQNLGQGPELLIRYENEEAVDDSQLPKDRFSAERLKGVDSTLKIQPAELGDSAVYLCASSFSGQSYEQYFGPGTRLTVT.

The CDR3 sequence: CASSYRVGGEQFF. Here the CDR3 DNA reads TGTGCCAGCAGTTACAGGGTCGGGGGTGAGCAGTTCTTC. The chain couples TRBV6-5 to TRBJ2-1, with D perhaps TRBD2 (6 bases). This CDR3 contains 13 residues. Germline CDR1 reads MNHEY; CDR2 reads SVGAGI. Between the trimmed V and J ends, which lost 2 bases and 9 bases, there was a span of 11 bases.

This chain links TRBV12-5 with TRBJ2-3; the match to TRBD2 covers 7 bases. The CDR3 loop spans 14 amino acids. Looked up from germline, CDR1 is LGHNT and CDR2 is FRNRAP. Unmatched junction bases numbered 6, after V lost 5 bases and J lost 4 bases. CDR3 protein: CASGSGGEADTQYF. Written as DNA, the CDR3 is TGTGCTAGTGGTAGTGGGGGGGAAGCAGATACGCAGTATTTT.

V usage is TRBV2 and J usage is TRBJ2-7; possible D gene TRBD2, 5 bases. This CDR3 is built from 13 residues. V lost 5 bases and J lost 7, with 15 bases in between. Germline V gene sequence: CDR1 SNHLY, CDR2 FYNNEI. The CDR3 DNA reads TGTGCCAGCAGTCTCATCCTTTCGGGGGAGCAGTACTTC. Protein sequence: CASSLILSGEQYF. The full variable domain, completed using reference TRBV2 and TRBJ2-7, is EPEVTQTPSHQVTQMGQEVILRCVPISNHLYFYWYRQILGQKVEFLVSFYNNEISEKSEIFDDQFSVERPDGSNFTLKIRSTKLEDSAMYFCASSLILSGEQYFGPGTRLTVT.

This clone was seen a single time. This chain uses TRBV28 with TRBJ1-5; D is unclear. Germline V gene lookup returns CDR1 MDHEN and CDR2 SYDVKM. V gave up 3 bases and J gave up 0 bases, with 12 bases separating them. The CDR3 is 16 amino acids. The CDR3 nucleotides read TGTGCCAGCAGTTTGGCCGAGCTGTATAGCAATCAGCCCCAGCATTTT. Translation gives CASSLAELYSNQPQHF.

The gene calls are TRBV2 and TRBJ1-1, with TRBD1 as a possible D gene (6 bases). V lost 9 bases to trimming and J lost 0 bases, with 17 bases between them. From germline, CDR1 is SNHLY and CDR2 FYNNEI. The CDR3 is 15 residues long. The CDR3 here is CARGGGGPLNTEAFF. Written as DNA, the CDR3 is TGTGCCAGGGGGGGAGGGGGGCCGTTGAACACTGAAGCTTTCTTT.

The chain uses TRBV28 and TRBJ2-2; D gene ambiguous. The CDR3 covers 16 residues. V lost 6 bases, J lost 7 bases, and 21 bases lay in between. The germline gives CDR1 MDHEN, CDR2 SYDVKM. CDR3 nucleotides: TGTGCCAGCAGCCGAAGCCCTGGGGAATTGGACGGGGAGCTGTTTTTT. Translated: CASSRSPGELDGELFF.

The rearrangement uses TRBV18 and TRBJ2-3; D remains unclear. Per the germline V gene, CDR1 is KGHSH and CDR2 is LQKENI. Trimming stripped 3 bases from V and 2 bases from J, with 3 bases between. The CDR3 totals 12 residues. In DNA, the CDR3 is TGTGCCAGCTCACCGGTCACAGATACGCAGTATTTT. Translation gives CASSPVTDTQYF. Full variable domain (rest looked up from reference TRBV18 and TRBJ2-3): NAGVMQNPRHLVRRRGQEARLRCSPMKGHSHVYWYRQLPEEGLKFMVYLQKENIIDESGMPKERFSAEFPKEGPSILRIQQVVRGDSAAYFCASSPVTDTQYFGPGTRLTVL.

DNA of the CDR3: TGTGCCAGAAGCCGGGACAGGGGGCATAGCAATCAGCCCCAGCATTTT. Translating gives CARSRDRGHSNQPQHF. This chain uses TRBV5-3 with TRBJ1-5; TRBD1 matches 12 bases. TRBV5-3 is noted as an ORF with a role that remains uncertain. This CDR3 spans 16 amino acids. Unmatched junction bases numbered 2, after V lost 4 bases and J lost 0 bases.

This clone was counted a single time. The V and J genes are TRBV6-1 and TRBJ1-2, with a tentative D call TRBD1 (6 bases). The CDR3 is made up of 15 amino acids. The V gene lost 2 bases and the J gene lost 0 bases, with 10 bases spanning the gap. Germline CDR1 reads MNHNS; CDR2 reads SASEGT. Written as DNA, the CDR3 is TGTGCCAGCAGTGAACAGGGGATAGCTAACTATGGCTACACCTTC. As protein: CASSEQGIANYGYTF.

This clone was seen a single time. This chain uses TRBV7-2 with TRBJ1-5; 7 nucleotides align to TRBD1. The CDR3 spans 16 residues. Looked up from germline, CDR1 is SGHTA and CDR2 is FQGNSA. The V and J ends lost 4 bases and 6 bases, in that order; junction bases with no gene match: 12. Here the CDR3 reads CASSWSGQGGFQPQHF. The CDR3 DNA follows: TGTGCCAGCAGCTGGAGCGGCCAGGGGGGCTTTCAGCCCCAGCATTTT.

The chain couples TRBV7-2 to TRBJ1-2, with TRBD1 matching over 11 bases. The CDR3 loop spans 11 amino acids. Per the germline V gene, CDR1 is SGHTA and CDR2 is FQGNSA. Germline trimming cut 11 bases from V and 10 bases from J; bases unmatched to any gene: 6. CDR3 sequence: CAGDRGEDYTF. CDR3 DNA: TGTGCCGGGGACAGGGGGGAAGACTACACCTTC.

The J gene is TRBJ2-1, the V gene TRBV29-1; 8 nucleotides align to TRBD1. Trimming removed 4 bases from V and 9 bases from J; junction bases left unmatched: 11. CDR1 and CDR2 from the germline V gene are SQVTM and ANQGSEA. The CDR3 has 14 amino acids. The CDR3 coding sequence is TGCAGCGTTGTGCCCTACCAGGGGGCAGGTGAGCAGTTCTTC. Translating gives CSVVPYQGAGEQFF.